The 17 T cell receptor beta chains in this list originate from one sample, sequenced in a study of T cells in Graves' hyperthyroidism and ophthalmopathy. The CDR3 regions of TCR beta were amplified from RNA transcripts. The study used the HTBI primer set for a first-round RT-PCR of the TCR CDR3. TCRdb ran MiXCR on the multiplex PCR reads and lists one entry per CDR3 protein. In the table there are about 270,000 distinct CDR3 sequences, about 20% of which are singletons. Sequencing was done on a sample of blood. The receptors shown here come from a man aged 30 to 45 with Graves' ophthalmopathy.

V usage is TRBV5-6 and J usage is TRBJ2-3, with TRBD2 as a possible D gene (5 bases). The V gene lost 5 bases and the J gene lost 0 bases, with 13 bases spanning the gap. The CDR3 has 15 amino acids. CDR1 is SGHDT and CDR2 is YYEEEE in the germline V gene. CDR3 nucleotides: TGTGCCAGCAGTTTTTTAGCGTCTAGCACAGATACGCAGTATTTT. It specifies CASSFLASSTDTQYF.

This clonotype has at least ten counts. The gene calls are TRBV11-1 and TRBJ2-6; D is undetermined. Trimming cost V 0 bases and J 3 bases, with 6 bases left between them. This CDR3 is built from 15 residues. Germline-derived CDR1 and CDR2 are SGHAT and FQDESV (reference sequence). The CDR3 here is CASSLAGRGANVLTF. DNA of the CDR3: TGTGCCAGCAGCTTAGCAGGGCGTGGGGCCAACGTCCTGACTTTC.

The sample holds many counts of this clonotype. The chain joins TRBV11-3 to TRBJ1-2; D possibly corresponds to TRBD1 (5 bases). Deletions cut 0 bases from V and 13 bases from J, with 15 bases between. Germline CDR1 reads SGHNT; CDR2 reads YENEEA. This CDR3 has 13 amino acids. CDR3 amino acids: CASSLDHPGQTTF. As DNA, the CDR3 is TGTGCCAGCAGCTTAGATCACCCCGGACAAACCACCTTC.

The J gene is TRBJ2-2, the V gene TRBV3-1; D not certain. The CDR3 extends over 12 amino acids. Trimming stripped 2 bases from V and 6 bases from J, with 4 bases between. The germline CDR1 and CDR2 sequences are LGHDT and YNNKEL (reference sequence). The CDR3 region has the DNA TGTGCCAGCAGCCAACGGGCCGGGGAGCTGTTTTTT. Translated, it gives CASSQRAGELFF. The variable domain in full, with the rest retrieved from reference TRBV3-1 and TRBJ2-2, is DTAVSQTPKYLVTQMGNDKSIKCEQNLGHDTMYWYKQDSKKFLKIMFSYNNKELIINETVPNRFSPKSPDKAHLNLHINSLELGDSAVYFCASSQRAGELFFGEGSRLTVL.

V usage is TRBV29-1 and J usage is TRBJ2-7, with 8 bases identical to TRBD1. The V and J ends lost 4 bases and 5 bases, in that order; junction bases with no gene match: 7. Germline assignment: CDR1 SQVTM and CDR2 ANQGSEA. The CDR3 consists of 13 residues. CDR3 coding DNA: TGCAGCGTTGGCCAGGGGGCGGGGAACGAGCAGTACTTC. Translation gives CSVGQGAGNEQYF.

This clonotype was detected ten times or more. This sequence joins TRBV24-1 and TRBJ2-1; D is perhaps TRBD2 (5 bases). Trimming took 2 bases from V and 7 from J, leaving 14 bases between them. Germline CDR1 is KGHDR and CDR2 is SFDVKD. This CDR3 comprises 15 residues. The CDR3 protein is CATSDSQIIANEQFF. DNA for the CDR3: TGTGCCACCAGTGATTCCCAGATAATAGCGAATGAGCAGTTCTTC.

Here the CDR3 DNA reads TGTGCCAGCGGGAACAGGGGCCCCTACGAGCAGTACTTC. This codes for CASGNRGPYEQYF. The chain links TRBV3-1 to TRBJ2-7; 7 bases are shared with TRBD1. This CDR3 is 13 amino acids long. The V segment lost 8 bases and the J segment 2 bases; nucleotides outside the gene matches: 6. Germline V gives CDR1 LGHDT, CDR2 YNNKEL (reference sequence).

This chain connects TRBV7-9 to TRBJ2-2, with TRBD1 identical over 7 bases. The ends lost 5 bases at V and 7 bases at J; junction bases unmatched: 10. This CDR3 contains 15 residues. From germline, CDR1 is SEHNR and CDR2 FQNEAQ (reference sequence). The CDR3 protein is CASSPLTGTGGELFF. For the CDR3, the DNA is TGTGCCAGCAGCCCGCTGACAGGGACGGGCGGGGAGCTGTTTTTT. The variable domain in full, with the rest retrieved from reference TRBV7-9 and TRBJ2-2, is DTGVSQNPRHKITKRGQNVTFRCDPISEHNRLYWYRQTLGQGPEFLTYFQNEAQLEKSRLLSDRFSAERPKGSFSTLEIQRTEQGDSAMYLCASSPLTGTGGELFFGEGSRLTVL.

This clonotype was seen more than once but under ten times. V and J are TRBV7-8 and TRBJ2-2, with TRBD2 matching over 9 bases. This CDR3 has 17 residues. Germline V gives CDR1 SGHVS, CDR2 FQNEAQ. J lost 3 bases, V lost 5 bases, and 10 bases had no gene match. CDR3 coding DNA: TGTGCCAGCAGCCGCCCCCCAGCGGGAGGCCACACCGGGGAGCTGTTTTTT. Translation: CASSRPPAGGHTGELFF.

In its sample, this clonotype was seen many times. The chain carries TRBV7-9 and TRBJ1-2; possibly TRBD1 for D (6 bases). The germline gives CDR1 SEHNR, CDR2 FQNEAQ (reference sequence). The CDR3 sequence is 14 residues long. V lost 1 base and J 6 bases, leaving 12 bases between the germline ends. The CDR3 bases are TGTGCCAGCAGCTTAGTTGCGGGGGCTAATGGCTACACCTTC. Its translation is CASSLVAGANGYTF.

This clonotype has more than one count but fewer than ten. V usage is TRBV28 and J usage is TRBJ2-7; tentative D call: TRBD2 (7 bases). This CDR3 contains 15 residues. V lost 7 bases and J 3 bases, leaving 19 bases between the germline ends. In germline, CDR1 is MDHEN, CDR2 SYDVKM. This CDR3 reads CASTLREGGHYEQYF. The CDR3 region has the DNA TGTGCCAGCACACTGAGGGAGGGGGGACACTACGAGCAGTACTTC.

A word on this clonotype: This may arise from a read error, as a much more abundant clone is one base away. This chain connects TRBV9 to TRBJ2-6, with TRBD1 identical over 7 bases. Germline CDR1 SGDLS, CDR2 YYNGEE. The CDR3 is 18 amino acids. The CDR3 DNA follows: TGTGCCAGCAGCCTCCTAGGGACAGCGAATTCTGGGGCCAGCGTCCTGACTTTC. It codes for CASSLLGTANSGASVLTF.

This clonotype was seen repeatedly, ten times or more. The chain links TRBV10-3 to TRBJ1-4; D perhaps matches TRBD1 (5 bases). The V end was cut by 5 bases, the J end by 5 bases, with 15 bases between. The CDR3 has 15 amino acids. Germline V CDR1 and CDR2: ENHRY, SYGVKD. The CDR3 sequence is CAISPDGAGNEKLFF. In DNA, the CDR3 is TGTGCCATCAGTCCAGACGGGGCCGGGAATGAAAAACTGTTTTTT.

Notes on this clonotype: The junction does not match germline at one end; this may be a read error. The chain carries TRBV28 and TRBJ1-6; 7 positions match TRBD1. The CDR3 sequence is 12 residues long. Germline values: CDR1 MDHEN, CDR2 SYDVKM. CDR3 in amino acids: CASTGVGSPPHF. Here the CDR3 DNA reads TGTGCCAGTACAGGGGTCGGATCACCCCCCCACTTT.

This clonotype was seen at least ten times. V gene TRBV6-1 combines with J gene TRBJ2-7, with 9 bases matching TRBD1. This CDR3 has 15 residues. The J segment lost 3 bases and the V segment lost 5 bases, leaving 8 bases of the junction unmatched. Germline V lookup: CDR1 MNHNS, CDR2 SASEGT. The CDR3 is CASSSAGTGYYEQYF. DNA of the CDR3: TGTGCCAGCAGTTCCGCCGGGACAGGGTACTACGAGCAGTACTTC.

Note on this clonotype: This may come from a read error, since a much larger clone is one base off. V usage is TRBV11-2 and J usage is TRBJ2-7; possible D gene TRBD2, 6 bases. Judging by the DNA end, TRBJ2-1 fits better; the J call may be wrong. Per germline, CDR1 SGHAT and CDR2 FQNNGV. CDR3 size: 20 residues. The chain's CDR3 is CASSLGRGPHSRTKTYEQFF. The CDR3 nucleotides read TGTGCCAGCAGCTTAGGGCGTGGTCCTCACTCCAGGACTAAAACCTACGAGCAGTTCTTC.

Note on this clonotype: The CDR3 carries no conserved terminal phenylalanine or tryptophan, so it likely arises from a read error. The J gene is TRBJ1-4, the V gene TRBV6-1, with no clear D. The CDR3 totals 15 residues. Germline V gene lookup returns CDR1 MNHNS and CDR2 SASEGT. V gave up 7 bases and J gave up 0 bases, with 12 bases separating them. The CDR3 reads CASTNSQSTNEKLFL. CDR3 DNA sequence: TGTGCCAGCACTAACAGTCAATCAACTAATGAAAAACTGTTTCTT.